The clone carrying this T cell receptor (beta chain) was counted many times. The data were obtained in a study of blood T cells in healthy people across ages. A second PCR, run for roughly 7 to 12 cycles, used a sample-barcoded 5' primer plus a J-beta primer mix. Each CDR3 protein gets one entry after TCRdb re-called the 5' RACE reads with MiXCR. The sample lists fewer than 2,000,000 distinct CDR3 sequences, approximately 40% occurring once. Investigators took 8.5 to 10 milliliters of peripheral blood from every donor. Unmatched junction bases numbered 10, after V lost 2 bases and J lost 4 bases. Germline CDR1 and CDR2: SGHTA and FQGNSA. This CDR3 region has 16 residues.

The sample consisted of blood. The chain links TRBV7-2 to TRBJ2-7; 8 nucleotides match TRBD2. The source is a human donor in good health. The CDR3 DNA reads as TGTGCCAGCAGCTTAAGAGGCGGGGGGACTTTGTACGAGCAGTACTTC. Protein: CASSLRGGGTLYEQYF.